These 23 T cell receptor beta chains came from one sample sequenced in a study of T cell responses to AZD1222 COVID-19 vaccine. The table came from immunoSEQ multiplex PCR; TCRdb's copy has only in-frame clones and leaves some out. The sample lists about 110,000 clones; around nine tenths were seen once. Sequenced here: peripheral blood, sampled 28 days after the second AZD1222 dose. The source is an adult who received the AZD1222 COVID-19 vaccine.

V usage is TRBV5-4 and J usage is TRBJ2-4, with D possibly called TRBD1 or TRBD2 (6 bases each). There are 13 residues in the CDR3. Trimming shortened V by 0 bases and J by 7 bases, and 8 bases separated the two germline ends. Germline CDR1 reads SGHNT; CDR2 reads YYREEE (reference sequence). This CDR3 reads CASSLEGGNIQYF. The CDR3 region has the DNA TGTGCCAGCAGCTTGGAAGGGGGGAACATTCAGTACTTC.

The rearrangement joins TRBV15 to TRBJ2-7, with 10 bases lining up with TRBD2. V dropped 0 bases and J dropped 3; count of bases not matched to a gene: 2. The CDR3 extends over 15 amino acids. Per germline, CDR1 LNHNV and CDR2 YYDKDF (reference sequence). The CDR3 here is CATSRDRTSGYEQYF. The CDR3 nucleotides are TGTGCCACCAGCAGAGATCGGACTAGCGGCTACGAGCAGTACTTC. The variable domain in full, completed from reference TRBV15 and TRBJ2-7, reads DAMVIQNPRYQVTQFGKPVTLSCSQTLNHNVMYWYQQKSSQAPKLLFHYYDKDFNNEADTPDNFQSRRPNTSFCFLDIRSPGLGDTAMYLCATSRDRTSGYEQYFGPGTRLTVT.

The chain carries TRBV19 and TRBJ1-1, with 9 bases matching TRBD1. The junction had 7 bases not matched to a gene; V was cut back by 6 bases and J by 2 bases. This CDR3 has 15 amino acids. Germline assignment: CDR1 LNHDA and CDR2 SQIVND (reference sequence). In DNA form, the CDR3 reads TGTGCCAGTAGGATAAACAGGGGGCTTAACACTGAAGCTTTCTTT. It yields the protein CASRINRGLNTEAFF.

The V call is TRBV4-1, the J call TRBJ2-5, with TRBD2 matching over 10 bases. V lost 1 base to trimming and J lost 5 bases; unmatched junction nucleotides: 7. Germline V gives CDR1 MGHRA, CDR2 YSYEKL. CDR3 length equals 16 residues. CDR3 in amino acids: CASSQGMASGGETQYF. The CDR3, as DNA: TGCGCCAGCAGCCAAGGAATGGCTAGCGGGGGTGAGACCCAGTACTTC.

This sequence joins TRBV10-3 and TRBJ2-1; D is uncertain. In germline, CDR1 is ENHRY, CDR2 SYGVKD. The CDR3 sequence is 13 residues long. V dropped 5 bases and J dropped 3 bases, with 8 bases sitting between them. CDR3 residues: CAISPEDYNEQFF. In nucleotides, the CDR3 is TGTGCCATCAGTCCGGAAGACTACAATGAGCAGTTCTTC.

This chain links TRBV7-2 with TRBJ1-2, with D hard to call. The ends were cut back, 5 bases at V and 1 base at J, with 8 bases in the middle. The CDR3 contains 13 residues. Per the germline V gene, CDR1 is SGHTA and CDR2 is FQGNSA. The CDR3 coding sequence is TGTGCCAGCAGCACCGGTCTTAACTATGGCTACACCTTC. Protein: CASSTGLNYGYTF.

This clone has only one observation. The rearrangement uses TRBV28 and TRBJ1-1; tentative D call: TRBD1 (5 bases). The V gene's germline CDR1 is MDHEN and CDR2 SYDVKM. This CDR3 comprises 15 residues. Trimming shortened V by 4 bases and J by 0 bases, and 12 bases separated the two germline ends. CDR3 sequence (DNA): TGTGCCAGCAGTTATACAGGCTCTATGAACACTGAAGCTTTCTTT. Protein: CASSYTGSMNTEAFF.

This clone has only one observation. The rearrangement uses TRBV5-1 and TRBJ1-6; 9 bases match TRBD1. J was trimmed by 10 bases and V by 0 bases; bases with no gene match: 5. Germline V gene sequence: CDR1 SGHRS, CDR2 YFSETQ. The CDR3 has 15 amino acids. The CDR3 DNA sequence: TGCGCCAGCAGCTTGGCCGGACAGGGGAGATCACCCCTCCACTTT. Its translation: CASSLAGQGRSPLHF.

This clone has just a few counts. This chain joins TRBV5-6 and TRBJ2-7; the D gene is possibly TRBD2 (6 bases). This CDR3 spans 15 amino acids. CDR1 is SGHDT, CDR2 YYEEEE, per germline. The ends were cut back, 0 bases at V and 8 bases at J, with 18 bases in the middle. The CDR3 protein is CASSLAGPGRSKQYF. CDR3 DNA sequence: TGTGCCAGCAGCTTGGCCGGCCCAGGGAGGTCTAAGCAGTACTTC. Supplemented by reference TRBV5-6 and TRBJ2-7, the full variable domain reads DAGVTQSPTHLIKTRGQQVTLRCSPKSGHDTVSWYQQALGQGPQFIFQYYEEEERQRGNFPDRFSGHQFPNYSSELNVNALLLGDSALYLCASSLAGPGRSKQYFGPGTRLTVT.

The V call is TRBV9, the J call TRBJ2-3, with 9 bases fitting TRBD2. CDR3 length: 17 amino acids. The V gene end was trimmed by 3 bases and the J gene end by 5 bases; junction bases not matched to a gene: 13. Germline V gene sequence: CDR1 SGDLS, CDR2 YYNGEE. The CDR3 sequence is CASSASGGGARRDTQYF. CDR3 coding DNA: TGTGCCAGCAGCGCATCTGGCGGGGGGGCAAGAAGAGATACGCAGTATTTT. The whole variable domain, remainder taken from reference TRBV9 and TRBJ2-3, is DSGVTQTPKHLITATGQRVTLRCSPRSGDLSVYWYQQSLDQGLQFLIQYYNGEERAKGNILERFSAQQFPDLHSELNLSSLELGDSALYFCASSASGGGARRDTQYFGPGTRLTVL.

The CDR3 here is CASSPRHGVGGETQYF. The DNA for the CDR3 is TGTGCCAGCAGCCCAAGGCACGGGGTTGGGGGAGAGACCCAGTACTTC. This chain links TRBV7-9 with TRBJ2-5; possibly TRBD1 or TRBD2 for D (5 bases each). Deletions cut 5 bases from V and 4 bases from J, with 20 bases between. CDR1 and CDR2 from the germline V gene are SEHNR and FQNEAQ (reference sequence). There are 16 residues in the CDR3.

V usage is TRBV27 and J usage is TRBJ1-4; 9 positions agree with TRBD1. V was clipped by 3 bases and J by 7 bases; unmatched bases: 3. The germline V gene has CDR1 MNHEY and CDR2 SMNVEV (reference sequence). This CDR3 has 14 amino acids. The CDR3 sequence: CASSFRDRVEKLFF. The CDR3 DNA is TGTGCCAGCAGTTTCCGGGACAGGGTTGAAAAACTGTTTTTT. The full variable domain, in which reference TRBV27 and TRBJ1-4 provide the parts outside the CDR3, is EAQVTQNPRYLITVTGKKLTVTCSQNMNHEYMSWYRQDPGLGLRQIYYSMNVEVTDKGDVPEGYKVSRKEKRNFPLILESPSPNQTSLYFCASSFRDRVEKLFFGSGTQLSVL.

The chain recombines TRBV9 with TRBJ1-6; TRBD1 might be the D (5 bases). The CDR3 covers 15 residues. V was cut by 1 base and J by 6 bases, with 11 bases left in between. Germline V gives CDR1 SGDLS, CDR2 YYNGEE. The chain's CDR3 is CASSVNFQGNSPLHF. In DNA form, the CDR3 reads TGTGCCAGCAGCGTAAATTTTCAGGGTAATTCACCCCTCCACTTT. The full variable domain, its missing parts supplied by reference TRBV9 and TRBJ1-6, is DSGVTQTPKHLITATGQRVTLRCSPRSGDLSVYWYQQSLDQGLQFLIQYYNGEERAKGNILERFSAQQFPDLHSELNLSSLELGDSALYFCASSVNFQGNSPLHFGNGTRLTVT.

This sequence joins TRBV30 and TRBJ1-2; D remains ambiguous. Germline assignment: CDR1 GTSNPN and CDR2 SVGIG (reference sequence). Trimming took off 0 bases at V and 7 bases at J, with 9 bases between the two ends. The CDR3 is made up of 12 amino acids. CDR3 sequence: CAWSVGSAGYTF. CDR3 in DNA: TGTGCCTGGAGTGTGGGTTCGGCTGGCTACACCTTC.

In its sample, this clone was seen once. The same CDR3 can be traced to other DNA sequences in this sample. This chain joins TRBV7-8 and TRBJ2-7; possibly TRBD2 for D (5 bases). Per germline, CDR1 SGHVS and CDR2 FQNEAQ. V dropped 2 bases and J dropped 3 bases, with 5 bases sitting between them. This CDR3 is 12 amino acids long. The CDR3 spells CASSLSGYEQYF. In DNA, the CDR3 is TGTGCCAGCAGCTTAAGCGGCTACGAGCAGTACTTC.

This chain uses TRBV9 with TRBJ2-1, with D hard to call. This CDR3 is built from 14 residues. The germline gives CDR1 SGDLS, CDR2 YYNGEE. Trimming shortened V by 0 bases and J by 8 bases, and 12 bases separated the two germline ends. The CDR3 sequence is CASSVGVGGDEQFF. DNA of the CDR3: TGTGCCAGCAGCGTAGGAGTAGGTGGGGATGAGCAGTTCTTC.

The V call is TRBV12-3 or TRBV12-4, the J call TRBJ2-7; 10 bases map to TRBD2. V shed 6 bases, J shed 4 bases, and the junction held 3 bases outside the gene matches. The CDR3 is 13 residues long. For the CDR3, the DNA is TGTGCCAGCAGGAGCGGGGGGGCGTACGAGCAGTACTTC. It codes for CASRSGGAYEQYF.

This clone has just a few counts. The CDR3 protein is CASSQERASGKINYGYTF. Written as DNA, the CDR3 is TGTGCCAGCAGCCAAGAACGAGCTTCGGGGAAGATTAACTATGGCTACACCTTC. V gene TRBV3-1 (or the pseudogene TRBV3-2) combines with J gene TRBJ1-2; D ambiguous. Germline V gives CDR1 LGHDT, CDR2 YNNKEL (reference sequence). Trimming removed 0 bases from V and 1 base from J, with 18 bases in between. The CDR3 loop spans 18 amino acids.

The chain employs TRBV20-1 and TRBJ1-1; D gene unclear. Germline V gene sequence: CDR1 DFQATT, CDR2 SNEGSKA (reference sequence). The V and J ends lost 3 bases and 3 bases respectively, with 14 bases between them. The CDR3 contains 14 residues. CDR3 DNA: TGCAGTGCTAGTTGGGGTAGCGGGTACACTGAAGCTTTCTTT. This translates into CSASWGSGYTEAFF.

The chain recombines TRBV7-2 with TRBJ1-2; 7 nucleotides agree with TRBD1. The germline V gene encodes CDR1 SGHTA and CDR2 FQGNSA. V shed 0 bases, J shed 4 bases, and the junction held 11 bases outside the gene matches. CDR3 size: 17 residues. The CDR3 loop is CASSLAPLGGGGYGYTF. For the CDR3, the DNA is TGTGCCAGCAGCTTAGCCCCCCTAGGGGGCGGCGGCTATGGCTACACCTTC.

The chain joins TRBV9 to TRBJ2-1; no clear D gene. The V gene's germline CDR1 is SGDLS and CDR2 YYNGEE. The ends were cut back, 0 bases at V and 5 bases at J, with 12 bases in the middle. This CDR3 is 15 amino acids long. The CDR3 nucleotides are TGTGCCAGCAGCGTAGCTCTCTCCATGAACAATGAGCAGTTCTTC. Its protein product is CASSVALSMNNEQFF.

The chain has TRBV19 and TRBJ2-7; D not certain. The CDR3 consists of 14 residues. V lost 7 bases and J 2 bases, leaving 15 bases between the germline ends. Germline V gives CDR1 LNHDA, CDR2 SQIVND (reference sequence). The CDR3 coding sequence is TGTGCCAGTAACGGGTCCAGGAAGCCCTACGAGCAGTACTTC. As protein: CASNGSRKPYEQYF.

This clone appeared once. The chain employs TRBV6-5 and TRBJ2-3; 10 bases match TRBD1. This CDR3 has 16 amino acids. V gave up 0 bases and J gave up 3 bases; unmatched junction bases: 3. CDR1 and CDR2 from the germline V gene are MNHEY and SVGAGI. Here the CDR3 reads CASSYSGQGSTDTQYF. The CDR3 region has the DNA TGTGCCAGCAGTTACTCGGGACAGGGGAGTACAGATACGCAGTATTTT.